Listed below are T cell receptor beta chains from one sample, sequenced in a study of blood T cell repertoires in COVID-19. The table came from immunoSEQ multiplex PCR; TCRdb's copy has only in-frame clones and leaves some out. The table shows 250,000 or so clones, with just under 90% occurring only once. Sequenced: PBMCs or T cells enriched from blood (not recorded which). These receptors all stem from a woman aged 25 to 39 with acute COVID-19. The CDR3 runs from the conserved cysteine through the conserved F or W. D genes are given only for firm matches. Expanded clones are given a class, and other clones once, few, many or no size at all.

>TRBV29-1|few|TRBD1|TRBJ2-2
TGCAGCGTTGGACAGGGGCACGGGGAGCTGTTTTTT
CSVGQGHGELFF
>TRBV24-1|-|TRBD1|TRBJ2-3
TGTGCCACCAGTGATATACCCGGACAGGGGGCGCAAGATACGCAGTATTTT
CATSDIPGQGAQDTQYF
>TRBV28|once|-|TRBJ1-1
TGTGCCAGCAGTTTATTGGAGGGAACTGAAGCTTTCTTT
CASSLLEGTEAFF
>TRBV9|-|-|TRBJ2-7
TGTGCCAGCAGCGTAGACGGCAGGTCCTACGAGCAGTACTTC
CASSVDGRSYEQYF
>TRBV7-9|-|-|TRBJ1-3
TGTGCCAGCCGACCGACTGAACCTCCTGGAAACACCATATATTTT
CASRPTEPPGNTIYF
>TRBV27|-|TRBD2|TRBJ2-3
TGTGCCAGCAGTTGGACTAGCAGCACAGATACGCAGTATTTT
CASSWTSSTDTQYF
>TRBV5-1|once|-|TRBJ1-2
TGCGCCAGCAGCTTGGGGGAGCGCTATGGCTACACCTTC
CASSLGERYGYTF
>TRBV3-1/TRBV3-2|-|-|TRBJ1-1
TGTGCCAGCAGACAAACCAGGGTTTTGAACACTGAAGCTTTCTTT
CASRQTRVLNTEAFF
>TRBV9|-|-|TRBJ2-1
TGTGCCAGCAGCGTAGCTGTTCTCAATGAGCAGTTCTTC
CASSVAVLNEQFF
>TRBV7-2|-|-|TRBJ2-1
TGTGCCAGCAGCTTAGCGGTGCTACAGTCAGGAACCTACAATGAGCAGTTCTTC
CASSLAVLQSGTYNEQFF
>TRBV5-1|-|-|TRBJ2-3
TGCGCCAGCAGCTTGGTTACAAGCACAGATACGCAGTATTTT
CASSLVTSTDTQYF
>TRBV6-2/TRBV6-3|-|-|TRBJ2-7
TGTGCCAGCAGTTACTCACCCGGGAGACTCTACGAGCAGTACTTC
CASSYSPGRLYEQYF
>TRBV7-9|-|-|TRBJ1-6
TGTGCCAGCAGCTCACGGACGGACAATAATTCACCCCTCCACTTT
CASSSRTDNNSPLHF
>TRBV27|-|-|TRBJ1-6
TGTGCCAGCAGTTTATCGGGGCTTAATAATTCACCCCTCCACTTT
CASSLSGLNNSPLHF
>TRBV6-5|-|-|TRBJ1-2
TGTGCCAGCAGTCCGATGACAGGAAACTATGGCTACACCTTC
CASSPMTGNYGYTF
>TRBV6-5|-|TRBD1|TRBJ2-7
TGTGCCAGCAGCTTACAGGACAGGGGAGGATACGAGCAGTACTTC
CASSLQDRGGYEQYF
>TRBV6-2/TRBV6-3|-|TRBD1|TRBJ2-7
TGTGCCAGCAGCCCGACAGGGGTAGGCGAGCAGTACTTC
CASSPTGVGEQYF
>TRBV19|-|-|TRBJ2-7
TGTGCCAGTAGTTCACACTCCTACGAGCAGTACTTC
CASSSHSYEQYF
>TRBV27|-|-|TRBJ1-4
TGTGCCAGCAGTCTCCGGGGAGTGGAACGAGAAAAACTGTTTTTT
CASSLRGVEREKLFF
>TRBV29-1|-|TRBD1|TRBJ1-2
TGCAGCGACCTGACAGGGGGCATTGGCTACACCTTC
CSDLTGGIGYTF
>TRBV3-1/TRBV3-2|-|TRBD1|TRBJ1-6
TGTGCCAGCAGCCAAGCGACAGGGGTGGATTCACCCCTCCACTTT
CASSQATGVDSPLHF
>TRBV27|-|TRBD2|TRBJ2-7
TGTGCCAGCAGTTTAGTAGCGGGAGAATCCGAGCAGTACTTC
CASSLVAGESEQYF
>TRBV29-1|-|-|TRBJ2-2
TGCAGCCCCAGGATCCGGGGGAGGCGGAACACCGGGGAGCTGTTTTTT
CSPRIRGRRNTGELFF
>TRBV5-1|once|-|TRBJ1-1
TGCGCCAGCAGCTTGCAGGGCTCTGAAGCTTTCTTT
CASSLQGSEAFF
>TRBV9|-|TRBD1|TRBJ2-1
TGTGCCAGCAGCGTAGGGGGACAGCTCGTCAATGAGCAGTTCTTC
CASSVGGQLVNEQFF
>TRBV7-2|-|-|TRBJ2-5
TGTGCCAGCAGCTCTTCACAGGGAGTTGGTCCCCAGTACTTC
CASSSSQGVGPQYF
>TRBV4-1|-|TRBD1|TRBJ1-1
TGCGCCAGCAGCCAACGGATAGGGGGCTGGATGAACACTGAAGCTTTCTTT
CASSQRIGGWMNTEAFF
>TRBV5-6|-|TRBD2|TRBJ2-1
TGTGCCAGCAGCTTGCAACTAGCGGGAGGTCCACGGCACAATGAGCAGTTCTTC
CASSLQLAGGPRHNEQFF
>TRBV15|-|TRBD2|TRBJ2-1
TGTGCCACCAGCAGAGTAACTAGCGGATCCTACAATGAGCAGTTCTTC
CATSRVTSGSYNEQFF
>TRBV19|-|TRBD2|TRBJ2-3
TGTGCCAGTAGTATCGGGAGGGCCGAAGATACGCAGTATTTT
CASSIGRAEDTQYF
>TRBV27|-|TRBD2|TRBJ2-7
TGTGCCAGCAGTGGACTAGCGGGAGGCGAGCAGTACTTC
CASSGLAGGEQYF
>TRBV7-9|-|-|TRBJ1-3
TGTGCCAGCAGCTTAGTCCAGGGTTCGTTCGGAAACACCATATATTTT
CASSLVQGSFGNTIYF
>TRBV6-4|-|TRBD2|TRBJ2-1
TGTGCCAGCAGTGACTTAGGACTAGCGGGATACAATGAGCAGTTCTTC
CASSDLGLAGYNEQFF
>TRBV7-2|-|-|TRBJ2-2
TGTGCCAGCAGCCTGATTACAGGGAGAACCGGGGAGCTGTTTTTT
CASSLITGRTGELFF
>TRBV7-2|-|TRBD1|TRBJ1-5
TGTGCCAGCAGCTTAGAACAGGGGGATCAGCCCCAGCATTTT
CASSLEQGDQPQHF
>TRBV7-2|-|TRBD1|TRBJ1-1
TGTGCCAGCAGCCCGAAGGGACAGCAGAACACTGAAGCTTTCTTT
CASSPKGQQNTEAFF
>TRBV10-3|-|TRBD1|TRBJ1-2
TGTGCCATCAGTGAGTCGATGCAGGGGGAAGGCTACACCTTC
CAISESMQGEGYTF
>TRBV27|-|-|TRBJ2-7
TGTGCCAGCAGTTTATTGGCCGAGCAGTACTTC
CASSLLAEQYF
>TRBV27|few|TRBD1|TRBJ1-1
TGTGCCAGCAGTCCACCGGACAGGGGGGTCACTGAAGCTTTCTTT
CASSPPDRGVTEAFF
>TRBV21-1|-|-|TRBJ2-3
TGTGCCAGCAGCAGTCGTGAGAGGACAGGGGGGTCCTTGGAGCAGGGCGATACGCAGTATTTT
CASSSRERTGGSLEQGDTQYF
>TRBV28|-|-|TRBJ1-6
TGTGCCAGCAGGGAGGAGAGCTCCTATAATTCACCCCTCCACTTT
CASREESSYNSPLHF
>TRBV30|-|TRBD2|TRBJ2-6
TGTGCGCGGGGGTATGGGGCCAACGTCCTGACTTTC
CARGYGANVLTF
>TRBV5-1|-|TRBD2|TRBJ2-1
TGCGCCAGCACCTTCGGGGGGGGCTACAATGAGCAGTTCTTC
CASTFGGGYNEQFF
>TRBV27|-|TRBD1|TRBJ1-2
TGTGCCAGCAGTTTATCGGGGACAGGGGGCTACTATGGCTACACCTTC
CASSLSGTGGYYGYTF
>TRBV29-1|-|-|TRBJ2-2
TGCAGCGTTGAGAGCGGGAACACCGGGGAGCTGTTTTTT
CSVESGNTGELFF
>TRBV2|-|TRBD1|TRBJ1-2
TGTGCCAGCAGCGATACGGACAGGGTGAGAGGCTACACCTTC
CASSDTDRVRGYTF
>TRBV3-1/TRBV3-2|-|-|TRBJ1-5
TGTGCCAGCAGCTCCGTGGGGCATCAGCCCCAGCATTTT
CASSSVGHQPQHF
>TRBV4-1|-|TRBD1|TRBJ1-5
TGCGCCAGCAGCCAAGATTTGAAGGGGGCCTATCAGCCCCAGCATTTT
CASSQDLKGAYQPQHF
>TRBV2|-|TRBD1|TRBJ2-6
TGTGCCAGCAGTAGATCCGGGACAGGGCCTTTTCTGGGGGCCAACGTCCTGACTTTC
CASSRSGTGPFLGANVLTF
>TRBV4-3|-|-|TRBJ2-2
TGCGCCAGCAGCCAAATTAGCACCGGGGAGCTGTTTTTT
CASSQISTGELFF
>TRBV27|-|-|TRBJ1-2
TGTGCCAGCAGCCGACGTGACAGGTTTAACTATGGCTACACCTTC
CASSRRDRFNYGYTF
>TRBV6-5|-|-|TRBJ2-7
TGTGCCAGCTCGACAGCGAGCTCCTACGAGCAGTACTTC
CASSTASSYEQYF
>TRBV18|-|-|TRBJ1-1
TGTGCCAGCTCACCGCCATCGCTGGGCGGGGACACTGAAGCTTTCTTT
CASSPPSLGGDTEAFF
>TRBV11-2|-|TRBD2|TRBJ2-7
TGTGCCAGCAGCCGGGGACTAGCGACCTCTTACGAGCAGTACTTC
CASSRGLATSYEQYF